The 13 T cell receptor beta chains below were found in one sample sequenced in a study of lymphopenia after photon versus proton radiotherapy. Sequenced by immunoSEQ multiplex PCR; TCRdb stores in-frame clones only, minus some. The table lists more than 20,000 clones, roughly 87% of them singletons. Specimen: peripheral blood, collected from a patient treated with photon-based radiotherapy. These receptors all stem from a woman aged 45-59 years with pancreatic cancer.

This clone has only a few counts. The gene calls are TRBV27 and TRBJ2-7, with D possibly TRBD1 on 5 matching bases. Germline values: CDR1 MNHEY, CDR2 SMNVEV (reference sequence). The CDR3 runs 14 residues. V was trimmed by 2 bases and J by 3 bases, leaving 11 bases between them. In DNA, the CDR3 is TGTGCCAGCAGTTTAGCTGGCAGGGACTACGAGCAGTACTTC. It yields the protein CASSLAGRDYEQYF.

CDR3 in amino acids: CASTISPRTGVHGYTF. The CDR3 DNA reads as TGTGCCAGCACCATCTCACCACGGACAGGGGTCCATGGCTACACCTTC. This chain connects TRBV27 to TRBJ1-2; 9 bases align to TRBD1. CDR1 is MNHEY, CDR2 SMNVEV, per germline (reference sequence). CDR3 size: 16 residues. J gave up 6 bases and V 7 bases, and 15 bases lay outside the gene matches.

CDR3 in DNA: TGTGCCAGCTCACTATCTAGCGGGGGCAGCACAGATACGCAGTATTTT. Translated: CASSLSSGGSTDTQYF. J is TRBJ2-3 and V is TRBV18, with 10 bases lining up with TRBD2. The V gene end was trimmed by 4 bases and the J gene end by 0 bases; junction bases not matched to a gene: 4. CDR1 and CDR2 (germline): KGHSH, LQKENI. The CDR3 loop spans 16 amino acids.

The rearrangement links TRBV4-2 to TRBJ2-7, with 8 bases fitting TRBD2. CDR1 LGHNA and CDR2 YNFKEQ come from the germline V gene. The CDR3 totals 15 residues. V gave up 1 base and J gave up 2 bases; unmatched junction bases: 4. CDR3 bases: TGTGCCAGCAGCCAAGTGGCTAGCGGGCCCTACGAGCAGTACTTC. It encodes CASSQVASGPYEQYF.

This clone was recorded once. This CDR3 reads CASSVEGDEVEAFF. Here the CDR3 DNA reads TGTGCCAGCAGCGTAGAGGGTGATGAGGTTGAAGCTTTCTTT. The rearrangement joins TRBV9 to TRBJ1-1; D not certain. CDR1 and CDR2 from the germline V gene are SGDLS and YYNGEE. This CDR3 region has 14 residues. With 0 bases removed from V and 7 bases from J, the gap between germline ends came to 13 bases.

V gene TRBV27 combines with J gene TRBJ1-5; no firm D call. CDR3 length equals 13 residues. CDR1 and CDR2 (germline): MNHEY, SMNVEV (reference sequence). V was clipped by 1 base and J by 4 bases, with 5 bases between them. The CDR3 spells CASSLFQNQPQHF. The CDR3 DNA reads as TGTGCCAGCAGTTTATTTCAGAATCAGCCCCAGCATTTT.

This clone has a handful of counts. This chain joins TRBV4-3 and TRBJ2-7, with TRBD1 matching over 10 bases. This CDR3 has 15 amino acids. Trimming took 4 bases from V and 3 from J; bases not matched to a gene: 6. Germline V gene sequence: CDR1 LGHNA, CDR2 YSLEER. The CDR3 region is CASSLGQGEHYEQYF. CDR3 sequence (DNA): TGCGCCAGCAGCCTCGGACAGGGGGAACACTACGAGCAGTACTTC.

The chain links TRBV19 to TRBJ2-5, with 9 bases that match TRBD1. The J segment lost 0 bases and the V segment lost 6 bases, leaving 2 bases of the junction unmatched. Germline lookup yields CDR1 LNHDA and CDR2 SQIVND (reference sequence). CDR3 size: 14 residues. The CDR3 DNA sequence: TGTGCCAGTAGGGACAGGGGCCACCAAGAGACCCAGTACTTC. Protein: CASRDRGHQETQYF.

The V and J genes are TRBV5-4 and TRBJ2-1, with no clear D. The V gene's germline CDR1 is SGHNT and CDR2 YYREEE (reference sequence). The germline V and J ends were trimmed by 4 bases and 6 bases, with 2 bases remaining between them. The CDR3 length is 10 residues. The CDR3 protein is CASSLNEQFF. The CDR3 region has the DNA TGTGCCAGCAGCCTCAATGAGCAGTTCTTC.

The sample holds a few counts of this clone. V and J are TRBV2 and TRBJ1-5; 7 nucleotides agree with TRBD1. The CDR3 consists of 13 residues. Germline assignment: CDR1 SNHLY and CDR2 FYNNEI. V trimming: 7 bases; J trimming: 5 bases; junction bases outside the gene matches: 5. The CDR3 loop is CASKTGVHQPQHF. CDR3 nucleotides: TGTGCCAGCAAAACAGGGGTCCATCAGCCCCAGCATTTT. Full variable domain (remainder filled in from reference TRBV2 and TRBJ1-5): EPEVTQTPSHQVTQMGQEVILRCVPISNHLYFYWYRQILGQKVEFLVSFYNNEISEKSEIFDDQFSVERPDGSNFTLKIRSTKLEDSAMYFCASKTGVHQPQHFGDGTRLSIL.

The table lists this clone with a count of one. In the same sample, other DNA sequences code for this CDR3. J is TRBJ2-1 and V is TRBV10-2; tentative D call: TRBD2 (5 bases). Looked up from germline, CDR1 is WSHSY and CDR2 is SAAADI. The CDR3 is 13 residues long. The V gene lost 8 bases and the J gene lost 0 bases, with 8 bases spanning the gap. The CDR3, as DNA: TGCGCCAGCCGGGATAGCTCCTACAATGAGCAGTTCTTC. Translated: CASRDSSYNEQFF.

The gene calls are TRBV7-2 and TRBJ2-7, with 12 bases aligning to TRBD2. After removal of 5 bases from V and 4 bases from J, the junction contained 6 bases not matched to a gene. The V gene's germline CDR1 is SGHTA and CDR2 FQGNSA. This CDR3 region has 15 residues. The DNA of the CDR3 is TGTGCCAGCAGCCCTATAGGACTAGCGGGATACGAGCAGTACTTC. Protein sequence: CASSPIGLAGYEQYF.

A single count supports this clone. The chain carries TRBV28 and TRBJ2-7; the match to TRBD1 covers 9 bases. Germline V gives CDR1 MDHEN, CDR2 SYDVKM. The CDR3 runs to 15 residues. V lost 6 bases, J lost 6 bases, and 12 bases stayed unmatched. This CDR3 reads CASRPTGTGPLEQYF. The CDR3 DNA reads TGTGCCAGCAGGCCGACGGGGACAGGGCCCCTCGAGCAGTACTTC. The full variable domain, rest sourced from reference TRBV28 and TRBJ2-7, is DVKVTQSSRYLVKRTGEKVFLECVQDMDHENMFWYRQDPGLGLRLIYFSYDVKMKEKGDIPEGYSVSREKKERFSLILESASTNQTSMYLCASRPTGTGPLEQYFGPGTRLTVT.